Below, 28 T cell receptor beta chains from the same sample are listed, as sequenced in a study of shared clonotypes between healthy human individuals. Sequencing was performed with immunoSEQ multiplex PCR; in TCRdb, only in-frame clones are kept and a portion is missing. The sample shows over 950,000 clones, approximately 80% of them seen only once. Sequenced input: memory CD4+ T cells from PBMCs. As to subset: CD45RA-negative fraction. These receptors were collected from a man between 18 and 29 years old in good health. Some clones in this sample may be carry-over from other donors' samples.

This sequence joins TRBV9 and TRBJ2-2; TRBD2 is a possible D gene (6 bases). The CDR3 runs 16 residues. V shed 0 bases and J shed 0 bases, with 9 bases lying between them. Germline-derived CDR1 and CDR2 are SGDLS and YYNGEE. Here the CDR3 reads CASSVARGSNTGELFF. CDR3 coding DNA: TGTGCCAGCAGCGTAGCTCGGGGGTCGAACACCGGGGAGCTGTTTTTT.

The chain uses TRBV4-3 and TRBJ1-1, with a weak D call TRBD1 (6 bases). CDR1 LGHNA and CDR2 YSLEER come from the germline V gene. Trimming pared 0 bases from V and 8 bases from J, leaving 16 bases between. The CDR3 consists of 15 residues. For the CDR3, the DNA is TGCGCCAGCAGCCAAGATCACCTCCACGGGACAGAAGCTTTCTTT. This codes for CASSQDHLHGTEAFF.

The rearrangement uses TRBV4-1 and TRBJ2-7, with D uncertain. The germline V gene has CDR1 MGHRA and CDR2 YSYEKL. Trimming removed 4 bases at V and 8 bases at J, with 15 bases between. The CDR3 runs 13 residues. CDR3 sequence: CASSPQPGPQQYF. The CDR3 DNA reads TGCGCCAGCAGCCCGCAACCGGGTCCCCAGCAGTACTTC.

CDR3 residues: CAWEAGGRETQYF. Here the CDR3 DNA reads TGTGCATGGGAGGCGGGAGGGCGGGAGACCCAGTACTTC. The chain uses TRBV5-4 and TRBJ2-5; the match to TRBD2 covers 9 bases. This CDR3 is 13 amino acids long. From germline, CDR1 is SGHNT and CDR2 YYREEE (reference sequence).

The chain is built from TRBV5-1 and TRBJ1-1, with D uncertain. Germline lookup yields CDR1 SGHRS and CDR2 YFSETQ. The V end lost 1 base, the J end lost 2 bases, and 18 bases lay between the germline ends. The CDR3 spans 17 residues. CDR3 sequence: CASSLRRDARSNTEAFF. The CDR3 nucleotides read TGCGCCAGCAGCTTGCGGCGAGACGCCAGGAGCAACACTGAAGCTTTCTTT.

This clone has only one observation. The chain recombines TRBV5-6 with TRBJ2-5; TRBD2 matches 9 bases. This CDR3 is 16 amino acids long. J lost 4 bases, V lost 2 bases, and 9 bases had no gene match. Germline V gene sequence: CDR1 SGHDT, CDR2 YYEEEE. CDR3: CASSLGGRAYGETQYF. DNA of the CDR3: TGTGCCAGCAGCTTAGGCGGGAGGGCCTACGGAGAGACCCAGTACTTC.

The chain is built from TRBV5-1 and TRBJ2-7, with D perhaps matching TRBD1 (6 bases). This CDR3 contains 15 residues. Germline CDR1 is SGHRS and CDR2 is YFSETQ. V was trimmed by 2 bases and J by 0 bases, leaving 12 bases between them. CDR3 sequence: CASSFDRTSSYEQYF. The CDR3 DNA follows: TGCGCCAGCAGCTTCGACAGGACCTCCTCCTACGAGCAGTACTTC.

The chain uses TRBV10-3 and TRBJ2-1; D not resolved. The CDR3 is 13 amino acids. Trimming left V 3 bases short and J 6 bases short, with 9 bases between. CDR1 and CDR2 (germline): ENHRY, SYGVKD. The CDR3 region has the DNA TGTGCCATCAGTGACGGACCGCGCAATGAGCAGTTCTTC. It translates to CAISDGPRNEQFF.

The chain couples TRBV2 to TRBJ1-1, with D hard to call. Germline values: CDR1 SNHLY, CDR2 FYNNEI. Trimming removed 7 bases from V and 1 base from J, with 13 bases in between. This CDR3 region has 14 residues. CDR3: CASKSGPENTEAFF. Here the CDR3 DNA reads TGTGCCAGCAAATCTGGGCCCGAGAACACTGAAGCTTTCTTT.

The chain is built from TRBV5-1 and TRBJ1-1; 7 nucleotides line up with TRBD1. The germline V gene has CDR1 SGHRS and CDR2 YFSETQ. This CDR3 spans 15 amino acids. V lost 4 bases to trimming and J lost 3 bases; unmatched junction nucleotides: 9. The CDR3 is CASSPRTGTDTEAFF. Here the CDR3 DNA reads TGCGCCAGCAGCCCTAGGACAGGCACGGACACTGAAGCTTTCTTT.

This clone was detected once. V usage is TRBV7-8 and J usage is TRBJ2-7, with D possibly TRBD1 on 5 matching bases. Germline CDR1 reads SGHVS; CDR2 reads FQNEAQ. The CDR3 is made up of 17 amino acids. V lost 1 base, J lost 3 bases, and 19 bases lay in between. CDR3 protein: CASSLVLTVISRYEQYF. The DNA of the CDR3 is TGTGCCAGCAGCTTAGTTTTGACAGTAATAAGTCGCTACGAGCAGTACTTC.

The CDR3 nucleotides read TGTGCCAGCAGCCCTCCCAACAGGGCCGAGCAGTACTTC. It encodes CASSPPNRAEQYF. The chain has TRBV7-2 and TRBJ2-5, with D possibly matching TRBD1 (6 bases). The tail of the sequence fits TRBJ2-7 better, so the J call may be wrong. CDR1 is SGHTA and CDR2 is FQGNSA in the germline V gene. The CDR3 extends over 13 amino acids.

This clone was seen many times. The genes are TRBV19 and TRBJ2-7, with 9 bases aligning to TRBD1. CDR3 length equals 15 residues. J was trimmed by 0 bases and V by 5 bases; bases with no gene match: 5. CDR1 and CDR2 from the germline V gene are LNHDA and SQIVND (reference sequence). The CDR3 region has the DNA TGTGCCAGTAGTCCAGGGACAGGGTACTCCTACGAGCAGTACTTC. Protein sequence: CASSPGTGYSYEQYF.

The V gene is TRBV7-2, the J gene TRBJ2-2, with TRBD1 as a possible D gene (6 bases). CDR3 size: 15 residues. Germline values: CDR1 SGHTA, CDR2 FQGNSA. V was cut by 3 bases and J by 0 bases, with 8 bases left in between. CDR3 nucleotides: TGTGCCAGCAGCTTCGACAGGACGAACACCGGGGAGCTGTTTTTT. It specifies CASSFDRTNTGELFF.

The V call is TRBV7-3, the J call TRBJ1-1; the D is unclear. The ends were cut back, 3 bases at V and 0 bases at J, with 8 bases in the middle. The CDR3 consists of 14 residues. Germline V gives CDR1 SGHTA, CDR2 FQGTGA. In DNA, the CDR3 is TGTGCCAGCAGCTTGGCAGGTATGAACACTGAAGCTTTCTTT. It is translated as CASSLAGMNTEAFF.

A remark on this clone: A far larger clone is only one base removed, so a read error is likely. V and J are TRBV14 and TRBJ2-1; 12 bases align to TRBD2. V gave up 2 bases and J gave up 8 bases; unmatched junction bases: 7. The CDR3 has 16 amino acids. The V gene's germline CDR1 is SGHDN and CDR2 FVKESK. CDR3 sequence: CASSQRSASGGDEQFF. DNA for the CDR3: TGTGCCAGCAGCCAACGATCGGCTAGCGGGGGGGATGAGCAGTTCTTC.

This chain uses TRBV29-1 with TRBJ2-5; 9 bases map to TRBD1. Per germline, CDR1 SQVTM and CDR2 ANQGSEA. V was clipped by 6 bases and J by 5 bases; unmatched bases: 7. The length of the CDR3 is 13 residues. This CDR3 is CSVTGQGFETQYF. CDR3 bases: TGCAGCGTGACTGGACAGGGGTTTGAGACCCAGTACTTC.

The chain combines TRBV6-5 with TRBJ2-2; 9 bases match TRBD1. V lost 8 bases, J lost 7 bases, and 11 bases stayed unmatched. Germline lookup yields CDR1 MNHEY and CDR2 SVGAGI. The CDR3 sequence is 15 residues long. For the CDR3, the DNA is TGTGCCAGCTGTAACGGGGACAGGGATCTCGGGGAGCTGTTTTTT. Its protein product is CASCNGDRDLGELFF.

The chain employs TRBV5-8 and TRBJ1-2, with no clear D. This CDR3 has 12 residues. With 1 base removed from V and 6 bases from J, the gap between germline ends came to 7 bases. Germline loops: CDR1 SGHTS, CDR2 YDEGEE. In nucleotides, the CDR3 is TGTGCCAGCAGCTTGCTTGCGGATGGCTACACCTTC. Protein: CASSLLADGYTF.

V is TRBV2 and J is TRBJ1-1; D remains ambiguous. With 3 bases removed from V and 0 bases from J, the gap between germline ends came to 8 bases. The CDR3 runs 14 residues. Looked up from germline, CDR1 is SNHLY and CDR2 is FYNNEI. CDR3 amino acids: CASSERRLNTEAFF. The CDR3 DNA sequence: TGTGCCAGCAGTGAGCGACGCCTGAACACTGAAGCTTTCTTT.

The CDR3, as DNA: TGCGCCAGCACCTCCTGGGTGGTGAACACCGGGGAGCTGTTTTTT. Protein: CASTSWVVNTGELFF. V usage is TRBV5-1 and J usage is TRBJ2-2, with unresolved D. The CDR3 is made up of 15 amino acids. Germline V gives CDR1 SGHRS, CDR2 YFSETQ. The ends were cut back, 6 bases at V and 1 base at J, with 13 bases in the middle.

V is TRBV28 and J is TRBJ2-5; TRBD2 aligns across 8 bases. The J call could be wrong; TRBJ2-7 is a better fit for the DNA end. This CDR3 contains 14 residues. The V gene's germline CDR1 is MDHEN and CDR2 SYDVKM. CDR3: CASSLSGRRYEQYF. CDR3 coding DNA: TGTGCCAGCAGTTTAAGCGGGAGAAGATACGAGCAGTACTTC.

About this clone: Other DNA sequences of this sample code for an identical CDR3. This chain links TRBV14 with TRBJ2-3; D ambiguous. The CDR3 sequence is 11 residues long. V shed 1 base and J shed 6 bases, with 2 bases lying between them. Germline assignment: CDR1 SGHDN and CDR2 FVKESK. The DNA of the CDR3 is TGTGCCAGCAGCCAAGCGGATACGCAGTATTTT. Its protein product is CASSQADTQYF.

About this clone: This sample also contains other DNA sequences that code for the same CDR3. The genes are TRBV4-3 and TRBJ1-5, with D perhaps matching TRBD1 (6 bases). V was trimmed by 0 bases and J by 7 bases, leaving 13 bases between them. The V gene's germline CDR1 is LGHNA and CDR2 YSLEER. The CDR3 is 15 residues long. DNA for the CDR3: TGCGCCAGCAGCCAAGATGACTTAGGGGGGCAGCCCCAGCATTTT. The encoded protein is CASSQDDLGGQPQHF.

This clone appeared a single time. The rearrangement links TRBV7-2 to TRBJ2-1; TRBD1 might be the D (5 bases). The CDR3 spans 15 residues. In germline, CDR1 is SGHTA, CDR2 FQGNSA. Trimming took off 8 bases at V and 0 bases at J, with 14 bases between the two ends. As DNA, the CDR3 is TGTGCCAGCTCCCCGACAGTTAGCTCCTACAATGAGCAGTTCTTC. It specifies CASSPTVSSYNEQFF.

The rearrangement links TRBV29-1 to TRBJ1-1, with 9 bases identical to TRBD1. The CDR3 totals 14 residues. V gave up 5 bases and J gave up 5 bases; unmatched junction bases: 9. Germline V gene sequence: CDR1 SQVTM, CDR2 ANQGSEA. The CDR3 DNA sequence: TGCAGCGTTCAGCCGGGACAGGGATTAACTGAAGCTTTCTTT. Amino acid sequence: CSVQPGQGLTEAFF.

The chain uses TRBV5-4 and TRBJ1-4; D gene uncertain. Germline-derived CDR1 and CDR2 are SGHNT and YYREEE (reference sequence). CDR3 length: 14 residues. The V and J ends lost 5 bases and 0 bases respectively, with 8 bases between them. The CDR3 spells CASSSDATNEKLFF. In nucleotides, the CDR3 is TGTGCCAGCAGTTCGGACGCAACTAATGAAAAACTGTTTTTT.

V usage is TRBV2 and J usage is TRBJ2-1; 9 nucleotides agree with TRBD1. There are 15 residues in the CDR3. V lost 6 bases to trimming and J lost 6 bases; unmatched junction nucleotides: 9. Germline assignment: CDR1 SNHLY and CDR2 FYNNEI. The CDR3 coding sequence is TGTGCCAGCAGCCGGACAGGGGAGGGTAGCAATGAGCAGTTCTTC. Protein product: CASSRTGEGSNEQFF.